This T cell receptor (beta chain) was documented in a study of T cells in localized non-small cell lung cancer. Study-wide results and caveats: In uninvolved adjacent lung, T cell clonality reached its highest value, exceeding tumor.

Measured with immunoSEQ multiplex PCR; TCRdb has only the in-frame clones, and not every one. The data show roughly 3,000 clones, with less than 35% seen just once and 9.6% held by the top ten. The ends were cut back, 5 bases at V and 5 bases at J, with 13 bases in the middle. The CDR3 extends over 12 amino acids. Looked up from germline, CDR1 is SQVTM and CDR2 is ANQGSEA. Points on this clone: Antigen specificity is unknown.

This clonotype originated in a man aged 35-69 years with stage I lung adenocarcinoma. Sequences were derived from lung tumor tissue, sampled before any cancer treatment. V gene TRBV29-1 combines with J gene TRBJ2-7, with a possible D match to TRBD1 (6 bases). The CDR3 spells CSVRNRADEQYF. CDR3 DNA: TGCAGCGTTCGAAACAGGGCAGACGAGCAGTACTTC.